The sequence of this T cell receptor beta chain was determined in a study of blood T cell repertoires in COVID-19 (dated by TCRdb to 2018 to 2020). Background on the whole study: Samples covering the acute and convalescent phases of COVID-19 were provided by collaborators in the United States, Italy and Spain. The material from the prospective study consisted of cDNA or gDNA derived from T cells, B-cell-depleted T cells, or PBMCs. Deeply sampled blood TCRbeta repertoires from subjects exposed to, actively infected with, or recovered from COVID-19 were included in the dataset. The repertoires were made available in a free public database intended to serve as a resource for research on the immune response to SARS-CoV-2. Samples were obtained from the ongoing ImmuneRACE study (first 160 participants) and from some 1,200 subjects provided by 6 global collaborators. A de-identified subject ID, COVID-19 status, age in years and sex were almost always included in the sample metadata. Where available, HLA class I and class II types were obtained from metadata supplied by the sample provider rather than from assay-based typing.

CDR1 SEHNR and CDR2 FQNEAQ were looked up in the germline V gene (reference sequence). The germline V end is reduced by 5 bases and the J end by 3 bases; junction bases left unmatched: 10. The CDR3, cysteine through phenylalanine, is 15 amino acids long. Only the CDR3 DNA is retained, 45 bases long and in frame from the first base. Enrolling through a virtual design, the prospective study's participants ranged in age from roughly 18 to 89 years and lived across about two dozen United States geographic areas. In the prospective study, cohorts were assigned on the basis of participant-reported clinical history obtained from a screening survey and a study questionnaire. ImmuneRACE Cohort 3 recovered participants were defined by two consecutive negative NP/OP PCR tests, healthcare professional clearance, or symptom resolution. In the prospective study, whole blood, serum and a nasopharyngeal or oropharyngeal swab were collected from each participant by mobile phlebotomists. Prospective study participants could optionally give additional blood draws and questionnaires over an approximately two-month period. Prospective study blood samples were shipped either frozen or at room temperature before DNA extraction.

A remark on this clone: Its cognate antigen has yet to be identified. No base qualities exist here, and no much larger clone lies one base off it.

On the study overall, not on this receptor specifically: The amount of clinical and demographic metadata varied by source and participant and was provided uncurated.

TCRbeta CDR3 regions were amplified from genomic DNA by means of the immunoSEQ Assay, a bias-controlled multiplex PCR. Under the source paper's analysis protocol: Within the assay, amplification of reference gene primers was used to estimate how many nucleated cells each sample contained. To quantify the absolute abundance of each unique TCRbeta CDR3 rearrangement, sequence reads were collapsed and filtered. For each sample, productive Simpson clonality was calculated by taking the square root of Simpson's diversity index across productive rearrangements. What TCRdb holds here is the immuneACCESS table cut down to in-frame rearrangements. Part of the clones is not present; checked against another copy, under half of the missing clones reflect an unresolved V gene, and the others are unexplained. The D gene and trimming were derived from the DNA, and the V and J assignments and clone size from that table. The sample profile shows about 310,000 clones; approximately 91% of them were found once. Of the sample, around 9.5% falls within the top ten clones.

Sequencing was performed on PBMCs or T cells enriched from blood (not recorded which). The TCR comes from a woman in her thirties or forties who had recovered from COVID-19. The sequence links TRBV7-9 to TRBJ2-7; 7 nucleotides in the junction match TRBD2. The bases are TGTGCCAGCAGCCTCGGAGGTGGCGGGGGCTACGAGCAGTACTTC. It codes for CASSLGGGGGYEQYF.